Presented here are 2 T cell receptor delta chains from one specimen sequenced in a study of delta chains in infants with herpesvirus infections. PBMC RNA was reverse transcribed using gamma-chain- and delta-chain-specific primers. TCRdb redid clone calling on the RT-PCR reads using CATT. The profile shows about 1,000 delta-chain clones, approximately 25% of them singletons. The specimen comprised peripheral blood, sampled at time point 2 of longitudinal follow-up. These receptors were obtained from a human donor who was a Ugandan infant, either HIV-exposed or HIV-unexposed (not recorded which).

By its share, this clone is large. The chain recombines TRDV1 with TRDJ1, with 9 bases identical to TRDD3. From germline, CDR1 is TSWWSYY and CDR2 QGS. J gave up 1 base and V 5 bases, and 20 bases lay outside the gene matches. The CDR3 runs 20 residues. As DNA, the CDR3 is TGTGCTCTTGGGATTGGCCTTCCCTTGGTACTGGGGGAGATCACCGATAAACTCATCTTT. It specifies CALGIGLPLVLGEITDKLIF.

This clone is categorized as large (0.1 to 1%). The chain employs TRDV3 and TRDJ1, with D possibly being TRDD3 (5 bases). V dropped 4 bases and J dropped 1 base, with 28 bases sitting between them. The CDR3 runs 18 residues. Germline values: CDR1 TVYSNPD, CDR2 GDNSRS (reference sequence). CDR3 amino acids: CASILAQGWYKATDKLIF. The CDR3 bases are TGTGCCTCAATTCTGGCCCAGGGATGGTACAAGGCCACCGATAAACTCATCTTT.